This T cell receptor (beta chain) comes out of a study of blood T cell repertoires in COVID-19. Study in general: The samples span acute and convalescent COVID-19 from the United States, Italy and Spain. T cells, B-cell-depleted T cells, or PBMCs supplied cDNA or gDNA.

In the study's own analysis: Amplification from reference gene primers served as the basis for estimated nucleated cell counts. Assay: immunoSEQ multiplex PCR; the TCRdb copy retains only in-frame clones and omits some. V, J and clone size are taken as reported in that table, and D and trimming were inferred from the DNA itself. The sample shows 110,000 to 150,000 clones, around 77% of them seen only once. The clonotype comes from a man aged 50 to 59 with active or convalescent COVID-19. Sequenced input: peripheral blood.

Written as DNA, the CDR3 is TGTGCCAGCAGCTTCCAACGACTAGAGATGGAGACCCAGTACTTC. It specifies CASSFQRLEMETQYF. V is TRBV11-2 and J is TRBJ2-5; the D gene is possibly TRBD2 (6 bases). This CDR3 is 15 amino acids long. Trimming stripped 3 bases from V and 5 bases from J, with 16 bases between. Germline V lookup: CDR1 SGHAT, CDR2 FQNNGV.